This T cell receptor beta chain was found in a study of blood T cell repertoires in COVID-19. Study summary: Some COVID-19 samples were acute and others convalescent; all came from the United States, Italy and Spain. Sources were T cells, B-cell-depleted T cells, or PBMCs; the material itself was cDNA or gDNA.

Original methodology: By means of reference gene primer amplification, nucleated cell counts were estimated. Clones were sequenced by immunoSEQ multiplex PCR, and TCRdb holds only the in-frame ones, with some missing. The V and J calls and clone size are taken from that table; D and trimming were inferred from the DNA. The table includes about 85,000 clones, more than 85% detected once. From germline, CDR1 is MRHNA and CDR2 SNTAGT. With 6 bases clipped from V and 4 bases from J, the junction kept 12 bases outside the gene matches. The CDR3 runs 17 residues. The TCR sequence derives from a human donor with active COVID-19. The donor label of this sample is uncertain. Sequenced sample: peripheral blood. V usage is TRBV6-4 and J usage is TRBJ1-2, with 12 bases matching TRBD1. CDR3: CASSPGTGGAGGYGYTF. The CDR3 DNA reads TGTGCCAGCAGCCCCGGGACAGGGGGCGCCGGTGGCTATGGCTACACCTTC.